This TCR beta chain is from a study of T cell responses to AZD1222 COVID-19 vaccine. Trimming took 8 bases from V and 9 from J; bases not matched to a gene: 7. Per germline, CDR1 WSHSY and CDR2 SAAADI. The CDR3 has 12 amino acids. Recipients boosted at about 4 weeks or about 12 weeks are pooled. Assay used: immunoSEQ multiplex PCR; TCRdb lists only in-frame clones, some missing. The sample consists of 130,000 to 150,000 clones, just over 85% of them appearing once. This chain connects TRBV10-2 to TRBJ2-1; 7 bases are shared with TRBD1. This receptor was taken from an adult who received the AZD1222 COVID-19 vaccine. The specimen comprised peripheral blood, sampled 28 days after the second AZD1222 dose. In DNA form, the CDR3 reads TGCGCCAGCGGGGGACAGCCACTTGAGCAGTTCTTC. It translates to CASGGQPLEQFF.